Listed here are 20 T cell receptor beta chains from one sample, sequenced in a study of T cell responses to AZD1222 COVID-19 vaccine (dated by TCRdb to the early 2020s). Library preparation employed the immunoSEQ multiplex PCR assay. TCRdb re-hosts the immuneACCESS table, in-frame sequences only. Its copies lack some clones; in the studies checked, an unresolved V gene accounts for under half of them, and the cause for the rest is not known. Counted in this sample were 150,000 to 200,000 clones; about 89% of them appeared once. The ten largest clones add up to more than 0.9% of the sample. According to the study, the label for this sample's time point signals: about 28 days (+/-7) after the second vaccine dose. Sequencing was performed on peripheral blood, taken 28 days after the second AZD1222 dose. Receptors were obtained from an adult who received the AZD1222 COVID-19 vaccine.

The chain is built from TRBV7-9 and TRBJ2-7, with D possibly called TRBD1 or TRBD2 (6 bases each). The V and J ends lost 1 base and 2 bases respectively, with 9 bases between them. Germline loops: CDR1 SEHNR, CDR2 FQNEAQ (reference sequence). This CDR3 region has 14 residues. The CDR3 protein is CASSLGGTPYEQYF. In nucleotides, the CDR3 is TGTGCCAGCAGCTTAGGCGGGACACCCTACGAGCAGTACTTC.

The J gene is TRBJ1-6, the V gene TRBV4-3, with 8 positions matching TRBD1. V lost 1 base and J lost 0; bases outside the gene matches: 11. Looked up from germline, CDR1 is LGHNA and CDR2 is YSLEER. The CDR3 runs 20 residues. This CDR3 is CASSQVLLGQGRSYNSPLHF. CDR3 in DNA: TGCGCCAGCAGCCAAGTACTACTCGGACAGGGCCGCTCCTATAATTCACCCCTCCACTTT.

The CDR3, as DNA: TGTGCCAGCAGCCAAGTGGGGGGGCCGTTCGACGAGCAGTACTTC. This translates into CASSQVGGPFDEQYF. The V and J genes are TRBV4-2 and TRBJ2-7; a possible D gene is TRBD2 (7 bases). V was trimmed by 1 base and J by 5 bases, leaving 15 bases between them. Germline V CDR1 and CDR2: LGHNA, YNFKEQ. The CDR3 consists of 15 residues.

V gene TRBV20-1 combines with J gene TRBJ2-7; 7 bases agree with TRBD2. CDR3 length: 14 amino acids. CDR1 is DFQATT, CDR2 SNEGSKA, per germline (reference sequence). The J segment lost 4 bases and the V segment lost 3 bases, leaving 9 bases of the junction unmatched. Here the CDR3 reads CSASAGGRSYEQYF. The CDR3 DNA reads as TGCAGTGCTAGTGCCGGCGGGAGATCGTACGAGCAGTACTTC.

This chain links TRBV2 with TRBJ1-5; TRBD1 might be the D (5 bases). This CDR3 has 16 amino acids. V gave up 4 bases and J gave up 1 base, with 14 bases separating them. Looked up from germline, CDR1 is SNHLY and CDR2 is FYNNEI. CDR3 in amino acids: CASSGLGGVSNQPQHF. The CDR3, as DNA: TGTGCCAGCAGTGGCCTGGGAGGGGTGAGCAATCAGCCCCAGCATTTT.

The rearrangement links TRBV29-1 to TRBJ1-1; TRBD1 might be the D (6 bases). Looked up from germline, CDR1 is SQVTM and CDR2 is ANQGSEA. Trimming stripped 0 bases from V and 5 bases from J, with 10 bases between. The CDR3 has 13 amino acids. This chain's CDR3 is CSVEEGAGTEAFF. CDR3 nucleotide sequence: TGCAGCGTTGAAGAGGGGGCGGGGACTGAAGCTTTCTTT.

The chain carries TRBV19 and TRBJ2-3; D possibly corresponds to TRBD1 (6 bases). V lost 8 bases and J lost 3, with 9 bases in between. The CDR3 has 12 amino acids. The V gene's germline CDR1 is LNHDA and CDR2 SQIVND (reference sequence). The CDR3 sequence is CASSDRTDTQYF. CDR3 bases: TGTGCCAGTTCGGACAGAACAGATACGCAGTATTTT.

The chain is built from TRBV7-2 and TRBJ1-5; no definite D call. V was pared by 4 bases and J by 2 bases, with 9 bases between. Germline CDR1 and CDR2: SGHTA and FQGNSA. The CDR3 runs to 14 residues. CDR3 bases: TGTGCCAGCAGCTCCACCATGGGCAATCAGCCCCAGCATTTT. It yields the protein CASSSTMGNQPQHF.

This clone was seen ten or more times. The V and J genes are TRBV7-6 and TRBJ1-5, with D uncertain. The CDR3 has 15 residues. The germline CDR1 and CDR2 sequences are SGHVS and FNYEAQ. Trimming stripped 4 bases from V and 4 bases from J, with 14 bases between. CDR3 region: CASSSGPERNQPQHF. CDR3 DNA sequence: TGTGCCAGCAGCTCCGGACCAGAACGAAATCAGCCCCAGCATTTT.

J is TRBJ1-1 and V is TRBV5-4; no clear D gene. Deletions cut 2 bases from V and 0 bases from J, with 11 bases between. The germline V gene has CDR1 SGHNT and CDR2 YYREEE (reference sequence). The CDR3 loop spans 15 amino acids. The CDR3 region is CASSLGARMNTEAFF. For the CDR3, the DNA is TGTGCCAGCAGCTTAGGTGCCCGCATGAACACTGAAGCTTTCTTT.

J is TRBJ1-6 and V is TRBV6-4; D uncertain. The CDR3 extends over 14 amino acids. The V gene lost 0 bases and the J gene lost 5 bases, with 5 bases spanning the gap. The germline CDR1 and CDR2 sequences are MRHNA and SNTAGT. The CDR3 coding sequence is TGTGCCAGCAGTGACTCGAAGGATAATTCACCCCTCCACTTT. Its protein is CASSDSKDNSPLHF.

This clone was observed a few times. The DNA for the CDR3 is TGTGCCAGCAGCTTGGGTGGCGCGGGGGGTCTCGGGGAGCTGTTTTTT. The encoded protein is CASSLGGAGGLGELFF. The rearrangement joins TRBV5-4 to TRBJ2-2; 8 bases fit TRBD2. Germline loops: CDR1 SGHNT, CDR2 YYREEE (reference sequence). V gave up 0 bases and J gave up 7 bases; unmatched junction bases: 8. The CDR3 is 16 residues long.

This clone has just one count. The chain links TRBV28 to TRBJ2-2; no reliable D call. The V gene lost 6 bases and the J gene lost 6 bases, with 14 bases spanning the gap. The CDR3 extends over 14 amino acids. Looked up from germline, CDR1 is MDHEN and CDR2 is SYDVKM. CDR3 coding DNA: TGTGCCAGCAGCCACCAGGTTTACCCCGGGGAGCTGTTTTTT. This gives the protein CASSHQVYPGELFF.

The chain employs TRBV19 and TRBJ1-2, with 7 bases identical to TRBD1. The CDR3 is 15 residues long. Trimming removed 3 bases from V and 5 bases from J; junction bases left unmatched: 9. Germline CDR1 reads LNHDA; CDR2 reads SQIVND (reference sequence). The CDR3 DNA reads TGTGCCAGTAGTATTTCCCCGGGACAGAGTTATGGCTACACCTTC. Encoded protein: CASSISPGQSYGYTF.

The chain carries TRBV14 and TRBJ1-6; TRBD1 matches at 8 bases. In germline, CDR1 is SGHDN, CDR2 FVKESK. J lost 9 bases, V lost 3 bases, and 4 bases had no gene match. The CDR3 covers 14 residues. The CDR3 loop reads CASSQQGASSPLHF. The CDR3 DNA reads as TGTGCCAGCAGCCAGCAGGGGGCTAGTTCACCCCTCCACTTT.

The chain combines TRBV2 with TRBJ1-5; D possibly corresponds to TRBD1 (6 bases). V was cut by 8 bases and J by 6 bases, with 17 bases left in between. Looked up from germline, CDR1 is SNHLY and CDR2 is FYNNEI. CDR3 length: 14 amino acids. CDR3 in DNA: TGTGCCAGCGACGGAGCACAGGGACGTCAGCCCCAGCATTTT. Encoded protein: CASDGAQGRQPQHF.

V and J are TRBV6-5 and TRBJ1-1; maybe TRBD1 (5 bases). In germline, CDR1 is MNHEY, CDR2 SVGAGI. The CDR3 length is 12 residues. V was trimmed by 7 bases and J by 7 bases, leaving 13 bases between them. Here the CDR3 reads CASKTGQVEAFF. The CDR3 nucleotides read TGTGCCAGCAAAACGGGGCAGGTTGAAGCTTTCTTT.

The chain links TRBV11-3 to TRBJ2-2; possibly TRBD1 for D (5 bases). Germline V gene lookup returns CDR1 SGHNT and CDR2 YENEEA. Trimming cost V 5 bases and J 1 base, with 11 bases left between them. This CDR3 spans 15 amino acids. CDR3 region: CASSQDSLNTGELFF. CDR3 nucleotide sequence: TGTGCCAGCAGCCAAGACAGCTTGAACACCGGGGAGCTGTTTTTT.

The J gene is TRBJ2-5, the V gene TRBV6-2 or TRBV6-3; 8 nucleotides agree with TRBD1. Trimming took 6 bases from V and 1 from J; bases not matched to a gene: 7. The germline gives CDR1 MNHEY, CDR2 SVGEGT. CDR3 length equals 15 residues. CDR3 sequence: CASSPWGTGQETQYF. The CDR3 DNA reads as TGTGCCAGCAGCCCGTGGGGGACAGGCCAAGAGACCCAGTACTTC.

J is TRBJ2-5 and V is TRBV5-6; D might be TRBD1 (5 bases). V lost 7 bases, J lost 5 bases, and 15 bases lay in between. CDR3 length: 13 residues. Germline V gene data show CDR1 as SGHDT and CDR2 as YYEEEE. CDR3 residues: CASAEGARETQYF. CDR3 DNA sequence: TGTGCCAGCGCAGAAGGGGCGCGGGAGACCCAGTACTTC.